This T cell receptor beta chain derives from a study of CD8+CD57+ T cells in acquired aplastic anemia. Genomic DNA, serving as template, underwent TCR beta VDJ and CDR3 profiling. MiXCR, run by TCRdb on the reads, gives a single entry per CDR3 protein. The table has roughly 100,000 distinct CDR3 sequences, around 68% seen once. Flow cytometry had shown expanded CD8+CD57+ cells in the patients chosen for sequencing. Deletions cut 1 base from V and 6 bases from J, with 21 bases between. This CDR3 has 18 amino acids. Germline loops: CDR1 LGHNA, CDR2 YSLEER. V gene TRBV4-3 combines with J gene TRBJ1-4, with D uncertain. Sequencing used sorted CD4+, CD8+, or CD8+CD57+ T cells (not recorded which) from PBMCs. This TCR was sampled from a human donor with aplastic anemia. This CDR3 is CASSQVAVTHFSDEKLFF. The CDR3 nucleotides are TGCGCCAGCAGCCAAGTAGCAGTCACCCACTTCTCCGATGAAAAACTGTTTTTT.